Below are 2 T cell receptor beta chains sequenced from a single sample in a study of shared clonotypes between healthy human individuals. The data were produced by immunoSEQ multiplex PCR, yet TCRdb's version contains in-frame clones alone and is incomplete. The sample records approximately 2,000,000 clones, 85% to 95% being singletons. Sequenced sample: naive CD4+ T cells from PBMCs. The subset here: CD45RA+ positively selected. The source of these receptors is a man between 18 and 29 years old in good health. Some clones in this sample may be carry-over from other donors' samples.

V gene TRBV5-1 combines with J gene TRBJ1-4; TRBD1 matches 10 bases. Germline loops: CDR1 SGHRS, CDR2 YFSETQ. V was pared by 4 bases and J by 8 bases, with 8 bases of the junction left unmatched. This CDR3 spans 15 amino acids. This CDR3 is CASSGRQGAREKLFF. CDR3 nucleotides: TGCGCCAGCAGCGGTCGACAGGGGGCACGCGAAAAACTGTTTTTT. Full variable domain (remainder filled in from reference TRBV5-1 and TRBJ1-4): KAGVTQTPRYLIKTRGQQVTLSCSPISGHRSVSWYQQTPGQGLQFLFEYFSETQRNKGNFPGRFSGRQFSNSRSEMNVSTLELGDSALYLCASSGRQGAREKLFFGSGTQLSVL.

This chain links TRBV7-2 with TRBJ2-4, with TRBD1 matching over 9 bases. The CDR3 consists of 14 residues. V dropped 5 bases and J dropped 5; count of bases not matched to a gene: 4. The V gene's germline CDR1 is SGHTA and CDR2 FQGNSA. The CDR3 is CASSHRTGENIQYF. The CDR3 coding sequence is TGTGCCAGCAGCCACCGGACAGGGGAAAACATTCAGTACTTC.